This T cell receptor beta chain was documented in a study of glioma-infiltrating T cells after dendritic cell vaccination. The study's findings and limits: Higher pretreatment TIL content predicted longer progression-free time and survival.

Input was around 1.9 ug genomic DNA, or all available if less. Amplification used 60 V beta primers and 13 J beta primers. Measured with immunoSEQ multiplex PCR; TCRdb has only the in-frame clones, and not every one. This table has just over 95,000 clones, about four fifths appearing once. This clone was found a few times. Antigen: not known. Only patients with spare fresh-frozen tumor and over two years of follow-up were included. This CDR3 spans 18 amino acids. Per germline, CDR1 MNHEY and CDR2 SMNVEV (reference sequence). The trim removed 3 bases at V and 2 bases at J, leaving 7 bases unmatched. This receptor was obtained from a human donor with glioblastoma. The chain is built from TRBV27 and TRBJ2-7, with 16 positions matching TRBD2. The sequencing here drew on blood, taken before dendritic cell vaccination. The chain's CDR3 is CASSFKGLAGGLPYEQYF. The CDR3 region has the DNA TGTGCCAGCAGTTTCAAGGGACTAGCGGGAGGGCTACCCTACGAGCAGTACTTC.